A single sample gave rise to the 10 T cell receptor beta chains below, sequenced in a study of blood T cell repertoires in COVID-19. The protocol was immunoSEQ multiplex PCR, while the TCRdb copy is restricted to in-frame clones and leaves out a portion. Here the sample spans 100,000 to 110,000 clones, about 90% being singletons. Sequencing input: peripheral blood. The receptor source for this set is a young man in a cohort sampled during active COVID-19.

V gene TRBV2 combines with J gene TRBJ2-1, with D hard to call. Germline CDR1 is SNHLY and CDR2 is FYNNEI. The V gene lost 11 bases and the J gene lost 2 bases, with 16 bases spanning the gap. The CDR3 has 14 amino acids. The CDR3 reads CASYRRFPYNEQFF. CDR3 DNA: TGTGCCTCTTACAGACGCTTTCCCTACAATGAGCAGTTCTTC.

The table lists this clone with a few counts. The rearrangement links TRBV25-1 to TRBJ1-2; no reliable D call. Germline V CDR1 and CDR2: MGHDK, SYGVNS. Trimming removed 5 bases at V and 11 bases at J, with 24 bases between. There are 15 residues in the CDR3. The CDR3 protein is CASSPFTSSRPLYTF. As DNA, the CDR3 is TGTGCCAGCAGTCCATTCACAAGCTCCAGGCCCCTTTACACCTTC.

J is TRBJ2-3 and V is TRBV18; 8 positions agree with TRBD1. From germline, CDR1 is KGHSH and CDR2 LQKENI. The CDR3 covers 15 residues. J gave up 5 bases and V 4 bases, and 8 bases lay outside the gene matches. CDR3 residues: CASSLLTGGLDTQYF. In DNA, the CDR3 is TGTGCCAGCTCACTACTAACAGGGGGACTAGATACGCAGTATTTT.

The chain joins TRBV7-2 to TRBJ1-1, with D possibly TRBD1 on 5 matching bases. V dropped 5 bases and J dropped 3 bases, with 16 bases sitting between them. The CDR3 runs 15 residues. Germline CDR1 is SGHTA and CDR2 is FQGNSA. CDR3 sequence reads: CASSAQGGRYTEAFF. The CDR3 coding sequence is TGTGCCAGCAGCGCCCAGGGAGGGAGGTACACTGAAGCTTTCTTT.

CDR3 DNA sequence: TGTGCCAGCAGCCCCAACGGCCAGGGACTAGCTTTAGCCAAAAACATTCAGTACTTC. It yields the protein CASSPNGQGLALAKNIQYF. V is TRBV3-1 (or the pseudogene TRBV3-2) and J is TRBJ2-4, with 9 bases identical to TRBD2. V lost 4 bases, J lost 0 bases, and 13 bases stayed unmatched. The CDR3 extends over 19 amino acids. CDR1 and CDR2 from the germline V gene are LGHDT and YNNKEL (reference sequence).

The chain employs TRBV2 and TRBJ1-2; possibly TRBD1 for D (5 bases). Between the trimmed V and J ends, which lost 7 bases and 8 bases, there was a span of 17 bases. Per germline, CDR1 SNHLY and CDR2 FYNNEI. The CDR3 is 13 amino acids. The CDR3 DNA reads as TGTGCCAGCAACACTCTCGGGGGGGACGGCTACACCTTC. Encoded protein: CASNTLGGDGYTF.

V gene TRBV7-6 combines with J gene TRBJ1-1, with 12 bases that match TRBD1. The V and J ends lost 5 bases and 4 bases, in that order; junction bases with no gene match: 14. The germline V gene encodes CDR1 SGHVS and CDR2 FNYEAQ. The CDR3 runs 18 residues. Here the CDR3 reads CASSEHPGQGARGTEAFF. The CDR3 DNA reads TGTGCCAGCAGCGAGCATCCGGGACAGGGGGCGCGGGGCACTGAAGCTTTCTTT.

The rearrangement uses TRBV5-1 and TRBJ1-6, with a possible D match to TRBD1 (6 bases). This CDR3 is 17 amino acids long. The V and J ends lost 0 bases and 0 bases respectively, with 10 bases between them. Germline CDR1 reads SGHRS; CDR2 reads YFSETQ. In DNA, the CDR3 is TGCGCCAGCAGCTTGGCCACAGGGAGCTCCTATAATTCACCCCTCCACTTT. Protein: CASSLATGSSYNSPLHF.

This chain uses TRBV5-4 with TRBJ2-5, with 8 nucleotides matching TRBD2. J was trimmed by 3 bases and V by 2 bases; bases with no gene match: 9. Germline lookup yields CDR1 SGHNT and CDR2 YYREEE (reference sequence). This CDR3 comprises 16 residues. The CDR3 protein is CASSFRGGWQKETQYF. The CDR3 region has the DNA TGTGCCAGCAGCTTCCGGGGGGGGTGGCAGAAAGAGACCCAGTACTTC.

The chain links TRBV6-2 or TRBV6-3 to TRBJ2-3, with D unresolved. Deletions cut 2 bases from V and 8 bases from J, with 14 bases between. CDR3 length: 14 amino acids. The germline V gene has CDR1 MNHEY and CDR2 SVGEGT. DNA of the CDR3: TGTGCCAGCAGTTACCTGGGCTGGTCTGGTACGCAGTATTTT. This sequence encodes CASSYLGWSGTQYF.